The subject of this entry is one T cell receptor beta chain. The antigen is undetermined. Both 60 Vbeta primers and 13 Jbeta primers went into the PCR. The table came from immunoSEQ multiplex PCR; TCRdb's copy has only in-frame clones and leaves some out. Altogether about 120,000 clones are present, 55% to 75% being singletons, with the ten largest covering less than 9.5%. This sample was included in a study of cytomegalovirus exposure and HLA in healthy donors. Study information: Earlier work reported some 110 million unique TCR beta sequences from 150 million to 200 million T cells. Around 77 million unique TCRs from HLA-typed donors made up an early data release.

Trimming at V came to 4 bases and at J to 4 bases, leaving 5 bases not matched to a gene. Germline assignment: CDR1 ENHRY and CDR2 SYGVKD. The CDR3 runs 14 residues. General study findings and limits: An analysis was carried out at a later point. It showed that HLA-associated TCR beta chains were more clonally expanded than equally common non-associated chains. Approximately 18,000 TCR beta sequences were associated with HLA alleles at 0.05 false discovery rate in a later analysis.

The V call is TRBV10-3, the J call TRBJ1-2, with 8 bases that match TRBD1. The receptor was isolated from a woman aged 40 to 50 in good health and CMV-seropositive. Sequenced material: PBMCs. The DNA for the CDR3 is TGTGCCATCAGTGGAGCAGGGGGCGGCTATGGCTACACCTTC. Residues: CAISGAGGGYGYTF.